One and the same sample provided the 7 T cell receptor beta chains below, sequenced in a study of blood T cell repertoires in COVID-19. The data were produced by immunoSEQ multiplex PCR, yet TCRdb's version contains in-frame clones alone and is incomplete. The sample lists just over 300,000 clones; roughly 86% were seen once. Sample: peripheral blood. The source of these receptors is a woman aged 25-40 years with COVID-19, enrolled during active disease.

This clone has just one count. The chain links TRBV7-2 to TRBJ2-2, with 8 bases fitting TRBD2. The CDR3 totals 18 residues. Germline V gene data show CDR1 as SGHTA and CDR2 as FQGNSA. V lost 5 bases, J lost 2 bases, and 13 bases stayed unmatched. The CDR3 nucleotides are TGTGCCAGCAGCCCACTGGGCGCGGGGGGTCAAAACACCGGGGAGCTGTTTTTT. Amino acid sequence: CASSPLGAGGQNTGELFF.

The chain is built from TRBV6-5 and TRBJ1-1; D not certain. This CDR3 spans 12 amino acids. Germline CDR1 reads MNHEY; CDR2 reads SVGAGI. The ends were cut back, 7 bases at V and 2 bases at J, with 8 bases in the middle. CDR3 bases: TGTGCCAGCAATGGCGGCAACACTGAAGCTTTCTTT. Its translation is CASNGGNTEAFF.

In its sample, this clone was seen a few times. V is TRBV10-3 and J is TRBJ1-4; 7 positions agree with TRBD1. The CDR3 runs to 17 residues. Trimming removed 6 bases from V and 7 bases from J; junction bases left unmatched: 17. Germline V gene data show CDR1 as ENHRY and CDR2 as SYGVKD. CDR3 region: CAISPGDLGTESEKLFF. In nucleotides, the CDR3 is TGTGCCATCAGCCCGGGGGACCTAGGGACAGAGAGTGAAAAACTGTTTTTT.

V gene TRBV6-6 combines with J gene TRBJ2-1, with 7 bases matching TRBD2. V shed 6 bases, J shed 0 bases, and the junction held 5 bases outside the gene matches. Looked up from germline, CDR1 is MNHNY and CDR2 is SVGAGI (reference sequence). This CDR3 contains 15 residues. DNA for the CDR3: TGTGCCAGCAGCCCTAGCGGTTACTCCTACAATGAGCAGTTCTTC. Amino acid sequence: CASSPSGYSYNEQFF.

The V and J genes are TRBV7-2 and TRBJ2-3; TRBD2 matches 13 bases. CDR1 and CDR2 from the germline V gene are SGHTA and FQGNSA. This CDR3 region has 16 residues. V was clipped by 5 bases and J by 3 bases; unmatched bases: 5. In DNA form, the CDR3 reads TGTGCCAGCAGCCGGACTAGCGGGAGACGTACAGATACGCAGTATTTT. As protein: CASSRTSGRRTDTQYF.

V and J are TRBV19 and TRBJ1-1, with 7 nucleotides matching TRBD1. CDR3 length equals 15 residues. The germline V gene encodes CDR1 LNHDA and CDR2 SQIVND (reference sequence). J was trimmed by 4 bases and V by 5 bases; bases with no gene match: 10. CDR3 nucleotide sequence: TGTGCCAGTAGTTCCGGACAGGTCGGTAGCACTGAAGCTTTCTTT. It yields the protein CASSSGQVGSTEAFF.

The rearrangement uses TRBV9 and TRBJ2-7, with 10 bases fitting TRBD1. CDR3 length equals 14 residues. Per germline, CDR1 SGDLS and CDR2 YYNGEE. V lost 0 bases to trimming and J lost 3 bases; unmatched junction nucleotides: 0. The CDR3 DNA sequence: TGTGCCAGCAGCGTAGGGGACAGGGGCTACGAGCAGTACTTC. This gives the protein CASSVGDRGYEQYF.